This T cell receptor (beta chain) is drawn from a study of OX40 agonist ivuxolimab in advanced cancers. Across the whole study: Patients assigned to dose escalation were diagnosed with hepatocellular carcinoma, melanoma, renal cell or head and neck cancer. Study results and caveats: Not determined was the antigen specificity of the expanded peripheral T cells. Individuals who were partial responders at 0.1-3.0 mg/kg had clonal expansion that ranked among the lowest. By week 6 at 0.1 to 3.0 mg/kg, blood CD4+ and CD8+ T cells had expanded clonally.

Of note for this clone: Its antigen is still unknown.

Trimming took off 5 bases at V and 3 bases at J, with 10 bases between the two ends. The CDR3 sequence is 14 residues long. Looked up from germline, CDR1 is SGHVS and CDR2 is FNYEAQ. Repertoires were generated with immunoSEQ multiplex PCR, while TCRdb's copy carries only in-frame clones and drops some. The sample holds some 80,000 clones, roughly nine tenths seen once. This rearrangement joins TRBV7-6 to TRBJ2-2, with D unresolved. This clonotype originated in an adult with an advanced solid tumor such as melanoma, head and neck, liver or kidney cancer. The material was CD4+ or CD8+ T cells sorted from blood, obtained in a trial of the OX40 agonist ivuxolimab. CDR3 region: CASSPRAYTGELFF. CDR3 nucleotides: TGTGCCAGCAGCCCCCGGGCTTACACCGGGGAGCTGTTTTTT. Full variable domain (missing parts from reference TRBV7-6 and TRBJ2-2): GAGVSQSPRYKVTKRGQDVALRCDPISGHVSLYWYRQALGQGPEFLTYFNYEAQQDKSGLPNDRFSAERPEGSISTLTIQRTEQRDSAMYRCASSPRAYTGELFFGEGSRLTVL.